The 6 T cell receptor beta chains below come from one sample, sequenced in a study of T-cell memory formation after mild COVID-19. MiXCR, applied by TCRdb to the 5' RACE reads, yields one record per CDR3 protein. The sample lists about 560,000 distinct CDR3 sequences, roughly 21% seen once, with under 8.5% in the top ten. The sequencing sample was made of PBMCs or a T cell subset sorted from them (not recorded which). These receptors all stem from an adult woman who had mild COVID-19 (a few samples of this study predate the infection). Cell type and time point are not known.

The genes are TRBV7-9 and TRBJ1-1; D is unclear. Trimming took 3 bases from V and 6 from J, leaving 5 bases between them. The CDR3 is made up of 11 amino acids. Germline-derived CDR1 and CDR2 are SEHNR and FQNEAQ (reference sequence). CDR3 amino acids: CASSFTPEAFF. For the CDR3, the DNA is TGTGCCAGCAGCTTTACGCCTGAAGCTTTCTTT.

This clonotype was seen only a few times. The CDR3 sequence is CASSRRLGLAGVIDTQYF. In DNA form, the CDR3 reads TGTGCCAGCAGCCGCCGCCTAGGACTAGCGGGAGTCATAGATACGCAGTATTTT. This chain links TRBV7-2 with TRBJ2-3, with 13 bases matching TRBD2. The trim removed 5 bases at V and 5 bases at J, leaving 13 bases unmatched. This CDR3 has 18 residues. Germline values: CDR1 SGHTA, CDR2 FQGNSA.

This chain connects TRBV7-2 to TRBJ1-1; the match to TRBD1 covers 10 bases. Germline trimming cut 5 bases from V and 0 bases from J; bases unmatched to any gene: 6. The CDR3 contains 16 residues. CDR1 SGHTA and CDR2 FQGNSA come from the germline V gene. The CDR3 sequence: CASSPGTGEVNTEAFF. CDR3 nucleotide sequence: TGTGCCAGCAGCCCTGGGACAGGGGAAGTGAACACTGAAGCTTTCTTT.

This clonotype was recorded a few times. The chain has TRBV4-3 and TRBJ2-1; TRBD2 matches 8 bases. Trimming at V came to 8 bases and at J to 0 bases, leaving 3 bases not matched to a gene. This CDR3 spans 14 amino acids. From germline, CDR1 is LGHNA and CDR2 YSLEER. The CDR3: CASQREYSYNEQFF. In nucleotides, the CDR3 is TGCGCCAGCCAGCGGGAGTACTCCTACAATGAGCAGTTCTTC.

The rearrangement links TRBV18 to TRBJ1-2; D is perhaps TRBD1 (5 bases). Germline V CDR1 and CDR2: KGHSH, LQKENI. The V and J ends lost 1 base and 8 bases respectively, with 11 bases between them. The length of the CDR3 is 13 residues. The chain's CDR3 is CASSPQGSDGYTF. The CDR3 bases are TGTGCCAGCTCACCACAGGGGTCGGACGGCTACACCTTC.

The chain links TRBV14 to TRBJ1-1, with unresolved D. The germline V gene encodes CDR1 SGHDN and CDR2 FVKESK. The V gene lost 5 bases and the J gene lost 4 bases, with 8 bases spanning the gap. The CDR3 runs to 12 residues. Written as DNA, the CDR3 is TGTGCCAGCAGCTACGGATTCACTGAAGCTTTCTTT. Amino acid sequence: CASSYGFTEAFF.